The present entry profiles one T cell receptor beta chain with its context. Germline CDR1 reads SGHDT; CDR2 reads YYEEEE. The CDR3 is 16 residues long. Trimming cost V 3 bases and J 2 bases; bases outside gene matches: 7. These data come from a study of technical replicates of blood from several donors. Here immunoSEQ multiplex PCR was the method, and the copy in TCRdb shows in-frame clones only, minus some. The table shows 65,000 to 80,000 clones, with about 97% occurring only once. Sequenced material: T cells isolated from PBMCs. The chain has TRBV5-6 and TRBJ2-3; 9 bases agree with TRBD1. This clonotype originated in a human donor in good health. CDR3 nucleotide sequence: TGTGCCAGCAGCTATGGACAGGGGCTCTACACAGATACGCAGTATTTT. It codes for CASSYGQGLYTDTQYF.